This T cell receptor beta chain is from a study of beta chain features in type 1 diabetes. In the study overall: Healthy donors resembled patients in age, gender and cell yields.

Looked up from germline, CDR1 is SGHNT and CDR2 is YENEEA. This CDR3 is built from 16 residues. The J segment lost 5 bases and the V segment lost 2 bases, leaving 11 bases of the junction unmatched. Study-level findings and limits: Shorter TCRB CDR3s, moderately but significantly so, marked every one of the four CD4+ subsets in Type 1 diabetes patients.

Of the isolated RNA, all was reverse transcribed, and so the sequenced material was expressed TCRB transcripts. Profiling relied on immunoSEQ multiplex PCR, and the TCRdb table lists in-frame clones only, not all of them. The sample consists of under 300,000 clones, roughly 14% of them appearing once. The sample holds a few counts of this clone. Its antigen is not known. The TCR was taken from a man aged 30 to 39 with type 1 diabetes. Input material: naive CD4+ T cells from blood. V usage is TRBV11-3 and J usage is TRBJ1-1; 7 bases fit TRBD1. CDR3 bases: TGTGCCAGCAGCTTACGGGGTTACAGGGGCAAAACTGAAGCTTTCTTT. This gives the protein CASSLRGYRGKTEAFF.